The T cell receptor beta chain described here comes from a study of T cells after yellow fever vaccination. V lost 5 bases, J lost 4 bases, and 9 bases lay in between. The CDR3 length is 12 residues. Germline CDR1 is MNHNY and CDR2 is SVGAGI (reference sequence). This clonotype was counted many times. 5'RACE template switching produced TCR cDNA carrying a universal primer site and UMIs. TCRdb re-called the 5' RACE reads through MiXCR, storing one row per CDR3 protein. This sample has 300,000 to 450,000 distinct CDR3 sequences, with around 6.5% found just once. The J gene is TRBJ2-7, the V gene TRBV6-6; D is unresolved. The TCR sequence derives from a man aged 25-45 years who received the YFV17D yellow fever vaccine. Sequenced material: PBMCs, taken 5 days after the yellow fever booster vaccination. CDR3 loop: CASSPAVYEQYF. CDR3 in DNA: TGTGCCAGCAGTCCCGCTGTTTACGAGCAGTACTTC.